This entry lists 12 T cell receptor beta chains sequenced from one sample in a study of glioma-infiltrating T cells after dendritic cell vaccination. Method: immunoSEQ multiplex PCR; TCRdb's copy keeps in-frame clones and lacks some. The table has roughly 60,000 clones, approximately 86% seen once. Time point here: after dendritic cell vaccination, including at tumor progression/relapse. Material: blood, obtained after dendritic cell vaccination. The receptors shown here come from a human donor with glioblastoma.

This clone was detected a few times. The gene calls are TRBV19 and TRBJ1-2; D is perhaps TRBD1 (6 bases). Germline values: CDR1 LNHDA, CDR2 SQIVND (reference sequence). CDR3 length: 15 residues. Trimming stripped 8 bases from V and 0 bases from J, with 16 bases between. CDR3 coding DNA: TGTGCCAGTCGGACCGTCAGGGGACCTAACTATGGCTACACCTTC. Translation: CASRTVRGPNYGYTF.

This rearrangement joins TRBV18 to TRBJ2-7, with TRBD1 identical over 8 bases. Germline trimming cut 1 base from V and 5 bases from J; bases unmatched to any gene: 4. CDR1 is KGHSH and CDR2 is LQKENI in the germline V gene. CDR3 length equals 14 residues. CDR3 sequence reads: CASSPRQGWDEQYF. The CDR3 nucleotides read TGTGCCAGCTCACCACGACAGGGGTGGGACGAGCAGTACTTC.

The V call is TRBV19, the J call TRBJ2-7; 14 bases are shared with TRBD2. CDR3 length: 15 residues. The germline V gene encodes CDR1 LNHDA and CDR2 SQIVND (reference sequence). J was trimmed by 6 bases and V by 5 bases; bases with no gene match: 6. CDR3 sequence: CASSSETSGRGEQYF. CDR3 in DNA: TGTGCCAGTAGTTCCGAGACTAGCGGGAGGGGCGAGCAGTACTTC.

The rearrangement links TRBV7-2 to TRBJ1-2; D is undetermined. The V end was cut by 5 bases, the J end by 1 base, with 8 bases between. CDR3 length: 13 residues. Germline V lookup: CDR1 SGHTA, CDR2 FQGNSA. The CDR3 sequence: CASSQTRNYGYTF. The CDR3 DNA reads TGTGCCAGCAGCCAAACACGTAACTATGGCTACACCTTC.

The chain combines TRBV6-6 with TRBJ2-2; D perhaps matches TRBD1 (6 bases). This CDR3 has 14 residues. CDR1 MNHNY and CDR2 SVGAGI come from the germline V gene (reference sequence). The V end lost 1 base, the J end lost 3 bases, and 6 bases lay between the germline ends. The CDR3 DNA follows: TGTGCCAGCAGTTACTACAGGGACACCGGGGAGCTGTTTTTT. Its protein is CASSYYRDTGELFF.

This chain joins TRBV5-4 and TRBJ2-4, with 7 bases that match TRBD2. J gave up 8 bases and V 4 bases, and 15 bases lay outside the gene matches. Germline assignment: CDR1 SGHNT and CDR2 YYREEE (reference sequence). There are 16 residues in the CDR3. This chain's CDR3 is CASSPPGTVGGDIQYF. Written as DNA, the CDR3 is TGTGCCAGCAGCCCACCGGGAACGGTGGGGGGGGACATTCAGTACTTC. The complete variable domain, with remaining parts taken from reference TRBV5-4 and TRBJ2-4, reads ETGVTQSPTHLIKTRGQQVTLRCSSQSGHNTVSWYQQALGQGPQFIFQYYREEENGRGNFPPRFSGLQFPNYSSELNVNALELDDSALYLCASSPPGTVGGDIQYFGAGTRLSVL.

The chain has TRBV9 and TRBJ1-5, with 10 bases that match TRBD1. Germline loops: CDR1 SGDLS, CDR2 YYNGEE. Unmatched junction bases numbered 5, after V lost 0 bases and J lost 11 bases. This CDR3 is 14 amino acids long. The CDR3 loop is CASSVEGQGTAQHF. CDR3 in DNA: TGTGCCAGCAGCGTAGAGGGACAGGGGACCGCCCAGCATTTT. Drawing the rest from reference TRBV9 and TRBJ1-5, the complete variable domain is DSGVTQTPKHLITATGQRVTLRCSPRSGDLSVYWYQQSLDQGLQFLIQYYNGEERAKGNILERFSAQQFPDLHSELNLSSLELGDSALYFCASSVEGQGTAQHFGDGTRLSIL.

This clone was observed a handful of times. V is TRBV7-2 and J is TRBJ1-2; D is perhaps TRBD1 (5 bases). The length of the CDR3 is 13 residues. CDR1 and CDR2 (germline): SGHTA, FQGNSA. Trimming shortened V by 0 bases and J by 6 bases, and 8 bases separated the two germline ends. The CDR3 sequence is CASSLAQGNGYTF. CDR3 coding DNA: TGTGCCAGCAGCTTAGCGCAGGGAAATGGCTACACCTTC.

This clone was counted a few times. The rearrangement joins TRBV7-9 to TRBJ1-2, with D tentatively TRBD1 (6 bases). There are 15 residues in the CDR3. In germline, CDR1 is SEHNR, CDR2 FQNEAQ (reference sequence). Trimming cost V 3 bases and J 4 bases, with 15 bases left between them. The CDR3 sequence: CASSLGEQGLYGYTF. The CDR3 DNA reads TGTGCCAGCAGCTTGGGGGAACAGGGCCTCTATGGCTACACCTTC.

V usage is TRBV7-2 and J usage is TRBJ1-5; no definite D call. This CDR3 is built from 13 residues. Germline CDR1 reads SGHTA; CDR2 reads FQGNSA. The V gene lost 1 base and the J gene lost 12 bases, with 13 bases spanning the gap. CDR3 coding DNA: TGTGCCAGCAGCTTAGTGGCAGCGATGCGCCAGCATTTT. Residues: CASSLVAAMRQHF.

The J gene is TRBJ1-2, the V gene TRBV9; perhaps TRBD1 as D (5 bases). The CDR3 spans 16 residues. Trimming shortened V by 0 bases and J by 3 bases, and 15 bases separated the two germline ends. The V gene's germline CDR1 is SGDLS and CDR2 YYNGEE. The CDR3 loop is CASSVGGSWDYYGYTF. CDR3 nucleotides: TGTGCCAGCAGCGTAGGGGGCAGCTGGGACTACTATGGCTACACCTTC.

This clone was picked up a small number of times. The V call is TRBV10-3, the J call TRBJ2-1; 9 bases fit TRBD1. From germline, CDR1 is ENHRY and CDR2 SYGVKD. V dropped 6 bases and J dropped 1; count of bases not matched to a gene: 4. The CDR3 spans 15 residues. CDR3 protein: CAIRAGTGSYNEQFF. DNA for the CDR3: TGTGCCATCAGGGCCGGGACAGGGTCCTACAATGAGCAGTTCTTC.